This TCR beta chain is drawn from a study of post-analysis software for immune sequencing data (dated by TCRdb to between 2014 and 2017). For the study in its entirety: The recorded disease courses included relapsing-remitting, secondary progressive and progressive-relapsing multiple sclerosis, and some patients had no subtype annotation. The patient repertoires were compared against 11 previously published healthy control repertoires obtained from donors aged roughly 6 to 25 years. A subset of samples was prepared in parallel using single-end sample barcoding, then pooled and co-amplified after Illumina adapter ligation. The full study reports these points: The multiple sclerosis patient group was slightly younger than the control group. Strong co-clustering of samples prepared in the same batch was shown by direct clustering with F measure, prompting a batch-effect correction. Compared with controls, multiple sclerosis patients had significantly lower normalized Chao1 diversity, a finding suggesting substantial peripheral T-cell clonal expansion.

Libraries came from PCR. For sequencing, an Illumina HiSeq 2500 was employed. To reduce PCR and sequencing biases, unique molecular identifiers were incorporated into the TCR beta cDNA libraries. Every 1 to 10 million input T cells yielded 500,000 or so cDNA molecules, meaning each molecule approximated one T cell. Patient libraries were prepared and sequenced with the same protocol used for the earlier healthy control dataset. Within a given batch, samples were prepared together, multiplexed and sequenced on the same HiSeq lane. As for the original processing: MIGEC was used to process the raw barcoded reads, and molecular identifier groups with only a single read were discarded before consensus assembly and CDR3 extraction. Clonotype tables were post-analysed with VDJtools, normalizing diversity by down-sampling all datasets to the smallest sample size. To correct batch-related cross-sample contamination, repertoire overlap clustering matched CDR3 amino acid sequences but not nucleotide sequences. The raw public data were reprocessed by TCRdb itself: fastp quality trimming at Q25, MiXCR clonotype calling, in-frame beta chains only. Each CDR3 protein appears once, grouped with its most common genes and DNA. V and J calls and clone size were set by TCRdb, not the authors. Within this sample are about 200,000 distinct CDR3 sequences, with around 29% of them counted one time only. The ten top clones hold roughly 3.5% of the sample.

Of note for this clonotype: There is no known antigen for this receptor. Base qualities are not provided; no much larger clone lies one nucleotide away.

To demonstrate the VDJtools post-analysis software, the study profiled TCR beta repertoires from the peripheral blood of 10 to 15 young patients with multiple sclerosis. The multiple sclerosis patients were children and adolescents ranging in age from about 6 to 17 years. The sequencing sample was made of blood. The receptor comes from a girl aged 2-17 years with multiple sclerosis.

This receptor carries the CDR3 CSVEEGGGTAFF. The nucleotide sequence reads as follows: TGCAGCGTTGAAGAGGGGGGGGGGACGGCTTTCTTT. Here the chain combines TRBV29-1 and TRBJ1-1; tentative D gene TRBD1, with 5 bases matching. The germline V gene sets CDR1 to SQVTM and CDR2 to ANQGSEA. From the cysteine up to the phenylalanine, the CDR3 has a length of 12 residues. CDR3 DNA is the only sequence kept; it has 36 bases, read in frame from the first base. Between the V and J ends, shortened by 0 bases and 11 bases respectively, the junction contains 13 bases.